Presented here are 27 T cell receptor beta chains from one specimen sequenced in a study of identical twins (dated by TCRdb to 2016 to 2017). Libraries were made using 5' RACE. This sample was sequenced with an Illumina HiSeq 2000. Starting from the raw public reads, TCRdb applied fastp trimming at Q25, assembled clones with MiXCR and retained in-frame beta chains. Duplicate CDR3 protein sequences are folded into a single record with the most common DNA and genes. The sample table records roughly 570,000 distinct CDR3 sequences; 7.5% to 10% of these occur just once. The ten largest clones add up to 2.5% to 3% of the sample. These data were likewise used in another study, on yellow fever vaccine responses in identical twins.

Material: PBMCs. The origin of the receptors is a woman between 18 and 29 years old in good health.

Only a few counts were recorded for this clonotype. The chain links TRBV7-2 to TRBJ2-3, with 7 bases fitting TRBD1. The CDR3 runs 16 residues. Germline trimming cut 4 bases from V and 0 bases from J; bases unmatched to any gene: 7. Germline V gives CDR1 SGHTA, CDR2 FQGNSA. CDR3 coding DNA: TGTGCCAGCAGCTCCAGGACAGGATTCAGCACAGATACGCAGTATTTT. It yields the protein CASSSRTGFSTDTQYF.

This clonotype was counted between two and nine times. This chain connects TRBV5-1 to TRBJ2-1, with D possibly matching TRBD2 (5 bases). This CDR3 comprises 12 residues. Trimming took off 4 bases at V and 8 bases at J, with 10 bases between the two ends. Germline loops: CDR1 SGHRS, CDR2 YFSETQ. The CDR3 bases are TGCGCCAGCAGCCCCGAGGAGGATGAGCAGTTCTTC. Translation: CASSPEEDEQFF.

The genes are TRBV7-8 and TRBJ2-1, with 10 bases aligning to TRBD1. V lost 4 bases, J lost 1 base, and 10 bases stayed unmatched. Germline V gene data show CDR1 as SGHVS and CDR2 as FQNEAQ. The CDR3 is made up of 18 amino acids. The CDR3 coding sequence is TGTGCCAGCAGCTCCAGGACAGGGGGTCTTTCATCCTACAATGAGCAGTTCTTC. It translates to CASSSRTGGLSSYNEQFF.

In this sample, this clonotype turned up many times. This chain uses TRBV20-1 with TRBJ2-5, with D perhaps matching TRBD1 (6 bases). The germline V and J ends were trimmed by 0 bases and 7 bases, with 9 bases remaining between them. CDR1 is DFQATT, CDR2 SNEGSKA, per germline (reference sequence). This CDR3 has 12 amino acids. CDR3 sequence: CSARDGRGTQYF. CDR3 sequence (DNA): TGCAGTGCTAGAGATGGCAGGGGGACCCAGTACTTC.

This chain links TRBV27 with TRBJ2-3; 7 nucleotides match TRBD1. The CDR3 length is 14 residues. The V gene's germline CDR1 is MNHEY and CDR2 SMNVEV (reference sequence). V gave up 4 bases and J gave up 4 bases; unmatched junction bases: 5. CDR3 DNA sequence: TGTGCCAGCAGTTCCAACAGGGGATCAGATACGCAGTATTTT. Translated, it gives CASSSNRGSDTQYF.

This clonotype turned up a few times. This sequence joins TRBV7-8 and TRBJ2-5; 10 nucleotides line up with TRBD1. Germline-derived CDR1 and CDR2 are SGHVS and FQNEAQ. J lost 4 bases, V lost 3 bases, and 5 bases had no gene match. The CDR3 runs to 15 residues. This chain's CDR3 is CASSFGDRGGETQYF. CDR3 in DNA: TGTGCCAGCAGCTTCGGGGACAGGGGTGGAGAGACCCAGTACTTC. Full variable domain (remainder filled in from reference TRBV7-8 and TRBJ2-5): GAGVSQSPRYKVAKRGQDVALRCDPISGHVSLFWYQQALGQGPEFLTYFQNEAQLDKSGLPSDRFFAERPEGSVSTLKIQRTQQEDSAVYLCASSFGDRGGETQYFGPGTRLLVL.

In this sample, this clonotype turned up a few times. The chain joins TRBV12-3 or TRBV12-4 to TRBJ1-2; D gene uncertain. V was pared by 0 bases and J by 4 bases, with 12 bases between. The length of the CDR3 is 15 residues. The CDR3: CASSLALPAPYGYTF. CDR3 in DNA: TGTGCCAGCAGTTTAGCGCTTCCTGCCCCCTATGGCTACACCTTC.

The V call is TRBV4-3, the J call TRBJ2-1; D is ambiguous. V lost 0 bases and J 8 bases, leaving 8 bases between the germline ends. Germline V gene lookup returns CDR1 LGHNA and CDR2 YSLEER. The CDR3 is made up of 13 amino acids. This CDR3 reads CASSQDVMDEQFF. The DNA of the CDR3 is TGCGCCAGCAGCCAAGATGTGATGGATGAGCAGTTCTTC.

This clonotype was recorded at least ten times. The V gene is TRBV12-3 or TRBV12-4, the J gene TRBJ2-7, with D possibly TRBD2 on 6 matching bases. V lost 4 bases and J 6 bases, leaving 19 bases between the germline ends. The CDR3 contains 15 residues. For the CDR3, the DNA is TGTGCCAGCAGTTCTAACCCCCCTGCGGGGATCGAGCAGTACTTC. Translating it yields CASSSNPPAGIEQYF.

The chain is built from TRBV18 and TRBJ2-1; 7 bases fit TRBD2. The V segment lost 11 bases and the J segment 2 bases; nucleotides outside the gene matches: 0. Germline CDR1 KGHSH, CDR2 LQKENI. This CDR3 spans 11 amino acids. The DNA for the CDR3 is TGTGCCGGGGGGGCCTACAATGAGCAGTTCTTC. Its translation: CAGGAYNEQFF.

The chain employs TRBV28 and TRBJ2-5, with unresolved D. V was trimmed by 3 bases and J by 10 bases, leaving 9 bases between them. In germline, CDR1 is MDHEN, CDR2 SYDVKM. The CDR3 is made up of 11 amino acids. CDR3 protein: CASSFGPDQYF. The CDR3 nucleotides read TGTGCCAGCAGTTTCGGCCCAGACCAGTACTTC.

This clonotype turned up a few times. This chain joins TRBV4-3 and TRBJ2-7, with D possibly being TRBD1 (6 bases). The CDR3 loop spans 16 amino acids. The germline gives CDR1 LGHNA, CDR2 YSLEER. V was clipped by 0 bases and J by 2 bases, with 14 bases between them. In DNA form, the CDR3 reads TGCGCCAGCAGCCAAGATCACGGGACAATTACCTACGAGCAGTACTTC. This translates into CASSQDHGTITYEQYF.

This clonotype occurred many times. The chain employs TRBV2 and TRBJ2-7; D is ambiguous. CDR1 and CDR2 from the germline V gene are SNHLY and FYNNEI. V was cut by 3 bases and J by 0 bases, with 6 bases left in between. The CDR3 has 13 amino acids. The chain's CDR3 is CASSEGSSYEQYF. The CDR3 nucleotides read TGTGCCAGCAGTGAGGGCAGCTCCTACGAGCAGTACTTC.

The rearrangement uses TRBV18 and TRBJ2-1, with D perhaps matching TRBD1 (5 bases). Trimming stripped 7 bases from V and 4 bases from J, with 14 bases between. The germline V gene encodes CDR1 KGHSH and CDR2 LQKENI. The CDR3 runs 14 residues. As DNA, the CDR3 is TGTGCCAGCTTTCACCCCCCAGGGTACAATGAGCAGTTCTTC. It is translated as CASFHPPGYNEQFF.

This sequence joins TRBV10-3 and TRBJ2-2; D possibly corresponds to TRBD2 (6 bases). Germline CDR1 and CDR2: ENHRY and SYGVKD. V gave up 10 bases and J gave up 0 bases, with 15 bases separating them. The CDR3 is 15 residues long. The CDR3 DNA reads as TGTGCCACCTTCCCCGGCGGGACGAACACCGGGGAGCTGTTTTTT. Its protein product is CATFPGGTNTGELFF.

The CDR3 coding sequence is TGTGCCACCAGCAGAGATCCTATTCGAGGTACAGGGGGCGAGGACGGTGGGGACACTGAAGCTTTCTTT. Translation: CATSRDPIRGTGGEDGGDTEAFF. This rearrangement joins TRBV15 to TRBJ1-1, with 9 bases fitting TRBD1. The V gene end was trimmed by 0 bases and the J gene end by 3 bases; junction bases not matched to a gene: 26. This CDR3 comprises 23 residues. Germline V lookup: CDR1 LNHNV, CDR2 YYDKDF (reference sequence).

The DNA for the CDR3 is TGCGCCAGCAGCCTCCTCGGACAGGGGTCCTACGAGCAGTACTTC. This codes for CASSLLGQGSYEQYF. This rearrangement joins TRBV4-3 to TRBJ2-7; TRBD1 agrees at 9 bases. Germline loops: CDR1 LGHNA, CDR2 YSLEER. The CDR3 is 15 amino acids. V shed 4 bases and J 1 base; nucleotides not matched to a gene: 5.

The chain links TRBV10-3 to TRBJ1-1, with D possibly TRBD1 on 6 matching bases. Between the trimmed V and J ends, which lost 6 bases and 4 bases, there was a span of 24 bases. The CDR3 sequence is 17 residues long. Per the germline V gene, CDR1 is ENHRY and CDR2 is SYGVKD. The CDR3, as DNA: TGTGCCATCAGCTCGCGTGGCGAGGGGGGGAGGGGCACTGAAGCTTTCTTT. This encodes CAISSRGEGGRGTEAFF.

In its sample, this clonotype was seen a few times. This chain links TRBV10-3 with TRBJ2-3; no clear D. There are 14 residues in the CDR3. Trimming removed 10 bases from V and 1 base from J, with 15 bases in between. CDR1 is ENHRY, CDR2 SYGVKD, per germline. CDR3 bases: TGTGCCACCGGGCCCTCAGAAGGCACAGATACGCAGTATTTT. Its protein product is CATGPSEGTDTQYF.

This clonotype was seen ten or more times. This sequence joins TRBV3-1 and TRBJ2-2; the D is unclear. The CDR3 is 13 residues long. Germline lookup yields CDR1 LGHDT and CDR2 YNNKEL (reference sequence). Trimming removed 0 bases at V and 6 bases at J, with 5 bases between. Written as DNA, the CDR3 is TGTGCCAGCAGCCAAGACAGGCCCGGGGAGCTGTTTTTT. Translated: CASSQDRPGELFF. The full variable domain, with the rest looked up from reference TRBV3-1 and TRBJ2-2, is DTAVSQTPKYLVTQMGNDKSIKCEQNLGHDTMYWYKQDSKKFLKIMFSYNNKELIINETVPNRFSPKSPDKAHLNLHINSLELGDSAVYFCASSQDRPGELFFGEGSRLTVL.

This clonotype was observed many times. The chain combines TRBV27 with TRBJ2-2; 10 nucleotides line up with TRBD1. Germline V gene data show CDR1 as MNHEY and CDR2 as SMNVEV (reference sequence). There are 14 residues in the CDR3. The J segment lost 4 bases and the V segment lost 8 bases, leaving 4 bases of the junction unmatched. This CDR3 is CASQRQGATGELFF. The DNA of the CDR3 is TGTGCCAGCCAACGACAGGGGGCCACCGGGGAGCTGTTTTTT.

In this sample, this clonotype turned up a few times. The chain couples TRBV11-2 to TRBJ1-4; a weak D match, TRBD1 (5 bases). The CDR3 extends over 13 amino acids. V lost 5 bases, J lost 7 bases, and 11 bases lay in between. The germline V gene encodes CDR1 SGHAT and CDR2 FQNNGV. The chain's CDR3 is CASSPPGLEKLFF. The CDR3 bases are TGTGCCAGCAGCCCCCCGGGACTTGAAAAACTGTTTTTT.

The CDR3 DNA is TGCAGCGCCAGACAGGGGGCGCGTGAAAAACTGTTTTTT. It yields the protein CSARQGAREKLFF. This sequence joins TRBV29-1 and TRBJ1-4, with 10 bases that match TRBD1. CDR1 is SQVTM and CDR2 is ANQGSEA in the germline V gene. V gave up 7 bases and J gave up 7 bases; unmatched junction bases: 6. The CDR3 has 13 residues. Together with reference TRBV29-1 and TRBJ1-4, the CDR3 gives the full variable domain: SAVISQKPSRDICQRGTSLTIQCQVDSQVTMMFWYRQQPGQSLTLIATANQGSEATYESGFVIDKFPISRPNLTFSTLTVSNMSPEDSSIYLCSARQGAREKLFFGSGTQLSVL.

This clonotype has ten or more counts. The chain has TRBV5-6 and TRBJ2-4, with 7 bases matching TRBD2. V dropped 5 bases and J dropped 3; count of bases not matched to a gene: 11. This CDR3 has 16 residues. The germline V gene encodes CDR1 SGHDT and CDR2 YYEEEE. The CDR3 nucleotides read TGTGCCAGCAGTGACACCGGGGGGAAGGGCAAAAACATTCAGTACTTC. The encoded protein is CASSDTGGKGKNIQYF.

This clonotype was counted a few times. The genes are TRBV5-1 and TRBJ2-7; 7 bases are a match to TRBD2. The CDR3 totals 15 residues. CDR1 and CDR2 from the germline V gene are SGHRS and YFSETQ. The trim removed 4 bases at V and 5 bases at J, leaving 12 bases unmatched. DNA of the CDR3: TGCGCCAGCAGCGGGGGGGACCTGGCTAAGGACGAGCAGTACTTC. As protein: CASSGGDLAKDEQYF.

The V gene is TRBV6-2 or TRBV6-3, the J gene TRBJ2-5; unclear D gene. Per the germline V gene, CDR1 is MNHEY and CDR2 is SVGEGT. This CDR3 has 15 residues. Trimming left V 0 bases short and J 2 bases short, with 10 bases between. Here the CDR3 DNA reads TGTGCCAGCAGTTACTCTAGGCAGGCTCAAGAGACCCAGTACTTC. Its translation is CASSYSRQAQETQYF.

This clonotype was seen ten or more times. The rearrangement links TRBV20-1 to TRBJ1-2; D remains unclear. The germline CDR1 and CDR2 sequences are DFQATT and SNEGSKA (reference sequence). The CDR3 loop spans 12 amino acids. The V end lost 4 bases, the J end lost 0 bases, and 6 bases lay between the germline ends. CDR3 DNA sequence: TGCAGTGCTACCGGGACTAACTATGGCTACACCTTC. Translating gives CSATGTNYGYTF.